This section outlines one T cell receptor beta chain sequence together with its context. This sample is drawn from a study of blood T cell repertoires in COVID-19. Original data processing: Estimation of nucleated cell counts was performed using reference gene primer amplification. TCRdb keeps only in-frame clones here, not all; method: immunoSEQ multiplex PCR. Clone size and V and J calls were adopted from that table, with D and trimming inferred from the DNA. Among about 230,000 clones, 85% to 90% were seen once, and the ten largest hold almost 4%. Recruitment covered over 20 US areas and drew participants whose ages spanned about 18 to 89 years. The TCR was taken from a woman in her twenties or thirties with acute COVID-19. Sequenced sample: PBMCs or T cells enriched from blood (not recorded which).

The chain's CDR3 is CASSLDGGGRTEAFF. CDR3 nucleotides: TGTGCCAGCAGCTTAGATGGGGGGGGGCGCACTGAAGCTTTCTTT. The chain joins TRBV11-2 to TRBJ1-1, with D perhaps matching TRBD1 (6 bases). Germline CDR1 reads SGHAT; CDR2 reads FQNNGV. Trimming left V 0 bases short and J 4 bases short, with 12 bases between. CDR3 length: 15 residues. The entire variable domain, with the rest obtained from reference TRBV11-2 and TRBJ1-1, is as follows: EAGVAQSPRYKIIEKRQSVAFWCNPISGHATLYWYQQILGQGPKLLIQFQNNGVVDDSQLPKDRFSAERLKGVDSTLKIQPAKLEDSAVYLCASSLDGGGRTEAFFGQGTRLTVV.